This T cell receptor beta chain emerged from a study of blood T cell repertoires in COVID-19. TCRdb's copy holds only in-frame clones and misses some; the assay was immunoSEQ multiplex PCR. The table includes approximately 180,000 clones, roughly 88% detected once. CDR1 and CDR2 (germline): MDHEN, SYDVKM. The ends were cut back, 1 base at V and 2 bases at J, with 5 bases in the middle. This CDR3 has 13 residues. Sequenced input: peripheral blood. The V call is TRBV28, the J call TRBJ1-2; no clear D gene. The TCR was taken from a woman aged 40 to 55 with COVID-19, enrolled during active disease. The CDR3 DNA is TGTGCCAGCAGTTTATCACAGAACTATGGCTACACCTTC. Amino acid sequence: CASSLSQNYGYTF.